The entry below gives a single T cell receptor (beta chain) sequence along with its context. Its target antigen remains unknown. It has no much larger one-base neighbor in the sample; base qualities were not kept. This entry comes from a study of graft-versus-host responses after intestinal transplantation (dated by TCRdb to about 2021). Background on the whole study: The transplants that recipients received were multivisceral, liver-intestinal, or isolated intestinal. A peak of at least 4% donor T cells among recipient peripheral blood mononuclear cells was the definition used for donor T cell macrochimerism. All recipients received anti-thymocyte globulin induction followed by maintenance tacrolimus and steroids for about three years. After intestinal transplantation, graft-versus-host and host-versus-graft alloreactive T cell clones in the graft, circulation and bone marrow were tracked using bulk TCR-beta CDR3 sequencing. To identify alloreactive clones, pre-transplant mixed lymphocyte reaction products were sequenced and compared with unstimulated pre-transplant donor and recipient T cells. A cohort of more than 20 intestinal transplant recipients, including one retransplant, was enrolled, and 3 patients lacking pretransplant specimens were excluded. Rather than going through the commercial service, samples from three later patients were sequenced in-house on an Illumina MiSeq and processed with MiXCR. Overall study results and their limits: Patients with donor T cell macrochimerism had high GvH to HvG T cell clonal ratios in their allografts. GvH clones were detected in recipient bone marrow, and some of these GvH clones were observed earlier in ileal mucosa or blood, consistent with an intestinal mucosal origin. The relatively low number and heterogeneity of intestinal transplant patients limited the conclusions. Early after transplant, declines in HvG clones were associated with peak levels of circulating GvH clones.

V is trimmed back by 5 bases and J by 5 bases, and the junction contains 8 bases that no gene match accounts for. The germline V gene (reference sequence) gives CDR1 as LNHDA and CDR2 as SQIVND. Counted from cysteine to phenylalanine, this CDR3 has 15 amino acids. Left in the record is the CDR3 DNA by itself, 45 bases read in frame from the first base. To prepare the library, the immunoSEQ multiplex PCR assay was applied. In most patients, genomic DNA was isolated using the Qiagen DNeasy Blood and Tissue Kit and sent frozen to Adaptive Biotechnologies for TCR sequencing. High-throughput TCR-beta CDR3 sequencing of genomic DNA from most patients was performed by Adaptive Biotechnologies. From the authors' description of their analysis: TCR sequencing data for 15 to 20 patients were retrieved from Adaptive's ImmunoSEQ software; three other patients were processed with MiXCR and VDJtools. To correct CD4 versus CD8 sorting errors, any sequence found in both subsets at a frequency ratio below 5:1 was removed. CDR3 nucleotide sequences shared between donor and recipient were removed because the origin of such sequences could not be assigned. To be classed as alloreactive, a clone needed at least 2-fold expansion over unstimulated cells and a minimum CFSE-low frequency of 0.002% (template counts) or 0.001% (read counts). Clones detected in sequenced pre-transplant spleen, lymph node, or MLR CFSE-low populations of the donor or recipient were defined as mappable. The cumulative frequency of alloreactive clones was calculated as a percentage of all sequences, weighted by copy number. The source is immuneACCESS, and TCRdb retained only in-frame sequences with V and J called. Part of the clones is not carried over; for the studies checked, unresolved V genes explain less than half of this, and the remainder is unexplained. V and J calls plus clone size are reproduced from that table; the DNA served to infer D and trimming. In this sample the table shows some 100,000 clones, more than 85% of which occur a single time. Around 1% of the sample is in the top ten clones.

The sample's time point label, decoded: cells obtained before transplantation from donor or recipient. CD3+CD4+ and CD3+CD8+ populations were FACS-sorted from unstimulated pre-transplant donor and recipient cells taken from spleen or lymph nodes. This sequence originates from a human donor who was the organ donor for an intestinal transplant. Recombination joined TRBV19 with TRBJ1-1, with 10 bases aligning to TRBD1. This specimen was unstimulated CD4+ T cells sorted from spleen or lymph node cells, taken before transplant. CDR3 loop: CASSLSTGGRTEAFF. The DNA sequence reads TGTGCCAGTAGTCTCTCGACAGGGGGCCGAACTGAAGCTTTCTTT. Extended through the reference TRBV19 and TRBJ1-1 proteins, this CDR3 yields the full variable domain: DGGITQSPKYLFRKEGQNVTLSCEQNLNHDAMYWYRQDPGQGLRLIYYSQIVNDFQKGDIAEGYSVSREKKESFPLTVTSAQKNPTAFYLCASSLSTGGRTEAFFGQGTRLTVV.